This T cell receptor beta chain was identified in a study of spatial heterogeneity in lung cancer. Across the whole study: There were, on average, more than eight raw-read appearances for each unique TCR and UMI combination. The study's findings and limits: Expanded intratumoral alpha and beta TCR counts tracked tumor mutation counts.

TCRdb reanalysed the 5' RACE reads using MiXCR and keeps one entry per CDR3 protein. The sample lists around 100,000 distinct CDR3 sequences; around 4.3% were seen once. Time point meaning: sample taken at primary tumor resection. From tumor, nontumor lung or frozen PBMC, whole RNA was taken unsorted for sequencing. This clonotype came up many times. Its antigen is not known. Deletions cut 6 bases from V and 9 bases from J, with 22 bases between. The CDR3 contains 15 residues. The sample in question was lung tumor tissue, obtained at surgery. This TCR was recovered from a male donor with early-stage non-small cell lung cancer. The chain carries TRBV12-3 or TRBV12-4 and TRBJ2-3, with D perhaps being TRBD1 or TRBD2 (6 bases each). This chain's CDR3 is CASSQTLAKGDTQYF. CDR3 sequence (DNA): TGTGCCAGCAGCCAGACCCTAGCGAAGGGGGACACGCAGTATTTT.